This is a list of T cell receptor beta chains from one sample in a study of T-cell reconstitution after alpha-beta-depleted transplantation in children. TCRdb re-derived calls from the PCR reads in MiXCR, one entry per CDR3 protein. This sample has roughly 300,000 distinct CDR3 sequences, with 9.5% to 13% found just once. The sequencing here drew on peripheral blood, taken 180 days after TCRalphabeta/CD19-depleted stem cell transplant. These TCRs come from a male patient aged 2 to 10 who had a stem cell transplant for chronic granulomatous disease, so the T cells may come from the graft donor. Both conserved end residues are part of each CDR3. The D gene is left open where the match is weak. Clone size is shown for a subset of rows, as once, few, many or a class of expanded clone.

size: many; J: TRBJ2-1; D: TRBD2; length: 14; V: TRBV7-3; CDR3: CASSFTGGLHEQFF; DNA: TGTGCCAGCAGCTTTACGGGAGGGCTTCATGAGCAGTTCTTC
size: many; J: TRBJ1-1; D: .; length: 14; V: TRBV5-1; CDR3: CASKSLRGTTEAFF; DNA: TGCGCCAGCAAATCCCTCAGGGGCACCACTGAAGCTTTCTTT
size: many; J: TRBJ2-2; D: TRBD2; length: 19; V: TRBV7-6; CDR3: CASSLAAGGRTPNTGELFF; DNA: TGTGCCAGCAGCTTAGCAGCGGGAGGCCGTACCCCGAACACCGGGGAGCTGTTTTTT
size: many; J: TRBJ1-2; D: TRBD1; length: 16; V: TRBV20-1; CDR3: CSARRMGTGVNYGYTF; DNA: TGCAGTGCTAGACGAATGGGGACAGGGGTTAACTATGGCTACACCTTC
size: many; J: TRBJ2-1; D: .; length: 15; V: TRBV19; CDR3: CASTSRGAQNNEQFF; DNA: TGTGCCAGTACCTCCCGGGGGGCGCAGAACAATGAGCAGTTCTTC
size: many; J: TRBJ2-1; D: TRBD2; length: 14; V: TRBV29-1; CDR3: CSVGAGGPINEQFF; DNA: TGCAGCGTTGGAGCGGGAGGGCCAATCAATGAGCAGTTCTTC
size: many; J: TRBJ2-1; D: .; length: 14; V: TRBV20-1; CDR3: CSAWTLSSYNEQFF; DNA: TGCAGTGCCTGGACATTAAGTTCCTACAATGAGCAGTTCTTC
size: many; J: TRBJ2-3; D: .; length: 13; V: TRBV20-1; CDR3: CSARGQVTDTQYF; DNA: TGCAGTGCTAGAGGGCAGGTCACAGATACGCAGTATTTT
size: .; J: TRBJ1-6; D: .; length: 14; V: TRBV5-5; CDR3: CASSFFWENSPLQF; DNA: TGTGCCAGCAGCTTCTTTTGGGAAAATTCACCCCTCCAATTT
size: many; J: TRBJ2-7; D: .; length: 13; V: TRBV7-9; CDR3: CASSLGNSYEQYF; DNA: TGTGCCAGCAGCTTAGGGAACTCCTACGAGCAGTACTTC
size: many; J: TRBJ2-7; D: TRBD2; length: 13; V: TRBV29-1; CDR3: CSVAGLAGSEQYF; DNA: TGCAGCGTAGCGGGACTAGCGGGAAGCGAGCAGTACTTC
size: many; J: TRBJ1-4; D: .; length: 14; V: TRBV5-1; CDR3: CASSSGHTNEKLFF; DNA: TGCGCCAGCAGCTCGGGACACACTAATGAAAAACTGTTTTTT
size: many; J: TRBJ2-1; D: .; length: 11; V: TRBV7-6; CDR3: CASSLSNEQFF; DNA: TGTGCCAGCAGCTTGTCCAATGAGCAGTTCTTC
size: many; J: TRBJ2-7; D: .; length: 14; V: TRBV11-2; CDR3: CASSSPVGSSEQYF; DNA: TGTGCCAGCAGCTCGCCTGTCGGATCCTCCGAGCAGTACTTC
size: .; J: TRBJ2-1; D: .; length: 15; V: TRBV18; CDR3: CASSPKAGPPNEQFF; DNA: TGTGCCAGCTCACCAAAGGCGGGCCCCCCTAATGAGCAGTTCTTC
size: many; J: TRBJ1-2; D: TRBD1; length: 14; V: TRBV7-9; CDR3: CASSGTAQFYGYTF; DNA: TGTGCCAGCAGCGGGACAGCTCAGTTCTATGGCTACACCTTC
size: many; J: TRBJ2-3; D: .; length: 13; V: TRBV15; CDR3: CATSRDRRDSMDF; DNA: TGTGCCACCAGCAGAGATAGGCGGGATAGCATGGATTTT
size: .; J: TRBJ2-7; D: .; length: 14; V: TRBV20-1; CDR3: CSAPTWTDPYEQYF; DNA: TGCAGTGCACCAACTTGGACTGACCCCTACGAGCAGTACTTC
size: many; J: TRBJ2-7; D: .; length: 13; V: TRBV15; CDR3: CATSRVLSGEQYF; DNA: TGTGCCACCAGCAGAGTTTTGTCCGGCGAGCAGTACTTC
size: many; J: TRBJ2-5; D: .; length: 13; V: TRBV7-8; CDR3: CASSPGAEETQYF; DNA: TGTGCCAGCAGCCCTGGGGCTGAAGAGACCCAGTACTTC
size: many; J: TRBJ2-3; D: TRBD2; length: 20; V: TRBV7-3; CDR3: CASSSPLVRLAASSTDTQYF; DNA: TGTGCCAGCAGCAGCCCCCTCGTAAGGCTAGCGGCCTCTAGCACAGATACGCAGTATTTT
size: few; J: TRBJ2-2; D: TRBD1; length: 16; V: TRBV25-1; CDR3: CASSVPGQDNTGELFF; DNA: TGTGCCAGCAGTGTTCCGGGACAGGACAACACCGGGGAGCTGTTTTTT
size: many; J: TRBJ2-2; D: TRBD2; length: 15; V: TRBV11-2; CDR3: CASTSGGRNTGELFF; DNA: TGTGCCAGCACCTCGGGGGGGCGTAACACCGGGGAGCTGTTTTTT
size: many; J: TRBJ2-5; D: .; length: 14; V: TRBV5-1; CDR3: CASSPTGIQETQYF; DNA: TGCGCCAGCAGCCCTACCGGGATCCAAGAGACCCAGTACTTC
size: many; J: TRBJ2-6; D: .; length: 14; V: TRBV5-1; CDR3: CASKGGAGANVLTF; DNA: TGCGCCAGCAAGGGGGGGGCTGGGGCCAACGTCCTGACTTTC
size: many; J: TRBJ2-2; D: TRBD2; length: 15; V: TRBV6-1; CDR3: CATKGLAGVTGELFF; DNA: TGTGCCACCAAGGGACTAGCGGGGGTAACCGGGGAGCTGTTTTTT
size: many; J: TRBJ2-7; D: TRBD1; length: 14; V: TRBV7-2; CDR3: CASAPGTGIYEQYF; DNA: TGTGCCAGCGCCCCAGGGACAGGGATCTACGAGCAGTACTTC
size: many; J: TRBJ2-2; D: .; length: 11; V: TRBV29-1; CDR3: CSVGHFGELFF; DNA: TGCAGCGTCGGGCATTTCGGGGAGCTGTTTTTT
size: .; J: TRBJ2-2; D: .; length: 16; V: TRBV12-3/TRBV12-4; CDR3: CASSPTPHTNTGELFF; DNA: TGTGCCAGCAGCCCAACACCCCATACGAACACCGGGGAGCTGTTTTTT
size: many; J: TRBJ2-3; D: TRBD2; length: 16; V: TRBV24-1; CDR3: CATSDHQAGRADTQYF; DNA: TGTGCCACCAGTGACCACCAAGCGGGGCGCGCAGATACGCAGTATTTT
size: few; J: TRBJ2-5; D: .; length: 15; V: TRBV19; CDR3: CASGPGTEIQETQYF; DNA: TGTGCCAGTGGACCAGGGACGGAGATTCAAGAGACCCAGTACTTC
size: many; J: TRBJ2-3; D: TRBD2; length: 15; V: TRBV7-2; CDR3: CASRPGLAFTDTQYF; DNA: TGTGCCAGCAGGCCGGGACTAGCCTTCACAGATACGCAGTATTTT
size: many; J: TRBJ1-6; D: TRBD1; length: 14; V: TRBV5-1; CDR3: CASSWGQENSPLHF; DNA: TGCGCCAGCAGCTGGGGACAGGAAAATTCACCCCTCCACTTT
size: .; J: TRBJ2-7; D: .; length: 14; V: TRBV7-2; CDR3: CASSQGRSHHEQYF; DNA: TGTGCCAGCAGCCAGGGGAGGTCCCATCACGAGCAGTACTTC
size: many; J: TRBJ2-3; D: .; length: 15; V: TRBV20-1; CDR3: CSARLSTTITDTQYF; DNA: TGCAGTGCTAGGCTATCCACCACCATCACAGATACGCAGTATTTT
size: few; J: TRBJ2-7; D: .; length: 13; V: TRBV25-1; CDR3: CASSRGHLYEQYF; DNA: TGTGCCAGCAGTCGGGGACACCTCTACGAGCAGTACTTC
size: .; J: TRBJ2-7; D: TRBD2; length: 17; V: TRBV20-1; CDR3: CCARGLFGLALGGEQYF; DNA: TGCTGTGCTAGAGGCTTATTCGGACTAGCCCTCGGCGGCGAGCAGTACTTC
size: many; J: TRBJ2-2; D: .; length: 14; V: TRBV20-1; CDR3: CSAPRRHHTGELFF; DNA: TGCAGTGCTCCCCGAAGGCACCACACCGGGGAGCTGTTTTTT
size: .; J: TRBJ2-7; D: .; length: 13; V: TRBV10-3; CDR3: CAISERGGYKQYF; DNA: TGTGCCATCAGTGAGAGGGGGGGATACAAGCAGTACTTC
size: many; J: TRBJ2-2; D: .; length: 11; V: TRBV29-1; CDR3: CSVLYTGELFF; DNA: TGCAGCGTCTTATACACCGGGGAGCTGTTTTTT
size: .; J: TRBJ1-4; D: .; length: 14; V: TRBV19; CDR3: CASSSTAGNEKLFF; DNA: TGTGCCAGTAGTTCGACGGCGGGTAATGAAAAACTGTTTTTT
size: many; J: TRBJ2-1; D: .; length: 17; V: TRBV4-3; CDR3: CASSQDGGLFSYNEQFF; DNA: TGCGCCAGCAGCCAAGATGGTGGCCTTTTCTCCTACAATGAGCAGTTCTTC
size: many; J: TRBJ2-7; D: TRBD2; length: 13; V: TRBV20-1; CDR3: CSAMTSAPNEQYF; DNA: TGCAGTGCGATGACTAGCGCTCCGAACGAGCAGTACTTC
size: many; J: TRBJ2-7; D: TRBD2; length: 13; V: TRBV20-1; CDR3: CSASTGLAYEQYF; DNA: TGCAGTGCTAGTACCGGACTAGCGTACGAGCAGTACTTC
size: many; J: TRBJ2-7; D: TRBD1; length: 13; V: TRBV27; CDR3: CASSPRGGHEQYF; DNA: TGTGCCAGCAGTCCGCGAGGGGGCCACGAGCAGTACTTC
size: many; J: TRBJ1-1; D: .; length: 16; V: TRBV12-3/TRBV12-4; CDR3: CASSFAWFRGRTEAFF; DNA: TGTGCCAGCAGTTTCGCTTGGTTCCGGGGGCGGACTGAAGCTTTCTTT
size: many; J: TRBJ2-1; D: TRBD2; length: 13; V: TRBV29-1; CDR3: CSSFGGTYNEQFF; DNA: TGCAGCTCCTTCGGGGGGACGTACAATGAGCAGTTCTTC
size: many; J: TRBJ2-1; D: .; length: 16; V: TRBV5-1; CDR3: CASSLTAGTTYNEQFF; DNA: TGCGCCAGCAGCTTAACAGCCGGGACAACTTACAATGAGCAGTTCTTC
size: few; J: TRBJ2-3; D: TRBD2; length: 14; V: TRBV5-1; CDR3: CASGGLASTDTQYF; DNA: TGCGCCAGCGGGGGACTAGCGAGCACAGATACGCAGTATTTT
size: .; J: TRBJ1-6; D: TRBD1; length: 14; V: TRBV30; CDR3: CAWSVGGESSPLHF; DNA: TGTGCCTGGAGTGTAGGGGGCGAGAGTTCACCCCTCCACTTT
size: many; J: TRBJ1-2; D: TRBD1; length: 13; V: TRBV12-3/TRBV12-4; CDR3: CASSLAQGTGYTF; DNA: TGTGCCAGCAGTTTAGCACAGGGGACCGGCTACACCTTC
size: many; J: TRBJ1-5; D: .; length: 15; V: TRBV29-1; CDR3: CLMFGFRPGNQPQHF; DNA: TGCCTCATGTTTGGTTTCCGGCCCGGCAATCAGCCCCAGCATTTT